One sample yielded the 21 T cell receptor beta chains listed below, sequenced in a study of shared clonotypes between healthy human individuals. Using immunoSEQ multiplex PCR, the repertoire was profiled, and TCRdb retains in-frame clones only, with some absent. This repertoire shows hundreds of thousands of clones, about 74% found once; its top ten account for over 1.5%. Sequencing was carried out using memory CD4+ T cells sorted from blood. Subset of the sample: CD45RA-negative fraction. Every receptor here comes from a woman aged 30 to 39 in good health.

This clone turned up a few times. CDR3: CSVWTGRGNTEAFF. The CDR3 DNA follows: TGCAGCGTTTGGACAGGGCGCGGGAACACTGAAGCTTTCTTT. V gene TRBV29-1 combines with J gene TRBJ1-1; 8 bases line up with TRBD1. The V and J ends lost 5 bases and 1 base, in that order; junction bases with no gene match: 6. CDR3 length equals 14 residues. The germline V gene encodes CDR1 SQVTM and CDR2 ANQGSEA.

This chain uses TRBV7-2 with TRBJ2-7, with TRBD2 as a possible D gene (6 bases). The CDR3 runs 15 residues. V lost 1 base and J lost 2, with 12 bases in between. CDR1 is SGHTA and CDR2 is FQGNSA in the germline V gene. The CDR3 sequence: CASSLGGGIAYEQYF. DNA of the CDR3: TGTGCCAGCAGCTTAGGTGGCGGGATAGCCTACGAGCAGTACTTC.

The chain links TRBV6-1 to TRBJ2-3, with TRBD1 matching 12 bases. CDR1 and CDR2 from the germline V gene are MNHNS and SASEGT. The CDR3 loop spans 15 amino acids. The junction had 3 bases not matched to a gene; V was cut back by 4 bases and J by 4 bases. The CDR3 coding sequence is TGTGCCAGCAGTGGGGGGACAGGGGGCGCAGATACGCAGTATTTT. Protein product: CASSGGTGGADTQYF.

With regard to this clone: Different DNA sequences within this sample yield the same CDR3. The rearrangement links TRBV6-6 to TRBJ2-3; no definite D call. The ends were cut back, 4 bases at V and 3 bases at J, with 2 bases in the middle. The CDR3 consists of 11 residues. Looked up from germline, CDR1 is MNHNY and CDR2 is SVGAGI (reference sequence). This CDR3 is CASSSTDTQYF. CDR3 DNA sequence: TGTGCCAGCAGTTCAACAGATACGCAGTATTTT.

The chain has TRBV10-1 and TRBJ2-1; 7 bases map to TRBD2. Trimming removed 2 bases from V and 4 bases from J; junction bases left unmatched: 5. Germline V lookup: CDR1 WNHNN, CDR2 SYGVQD (reference sequence). This CDR3 has 15 residues. The CDR3 coding sequence is TGCGCCAGCAGTGAGCCTTCTAGCGGTTACAATGAGCAGTTCTTC. Its translation is CASSEPSSGYNEQFF.

This clone was recorded a few times. The rearrangement uses TRBV13 and TRBJ1-1, with D possibly matching TRBD1 (6 bases). Germline V CDR1 and CDR2: PRHDT, FYEKMQ (reference sequence). The CDR3 sequence is 17 residues long. The germline V and J ends were trimmed by 3 bases and 0 bases, with 17 bases remaining between them. The CDR3 here is CASSFSPVDSLNTEAFF. The CDR3 nucleotides read TGTGCCAGCAGCTTTAGCCCAGTGGACAGTCTGAACACTGAAGCTTTCTTT.

The chain joins TRBV14 to TRBJ2-7; 9 nucleotides match TRBD1. Germline V lookup: CDR1 SGHDN, CDR2 FVKESK. V trimming: 4 bases; J trimming: 4 bases; junction bases outside the gene matches: 5. The CDR3 length is 14 residues. CDR3 region: CASSLQGTGYEQYF. For the CDR3, the DNA is TGTGCCAGCAGCCTACAGGGGACAGGGTACGAGCAGTACTTC.

This chain uses TRBV5-1 with TRBJ2-1; D may be TRBD1 (5 bases). V shed 4 bases and J shed 9 bases, with 11 bases lying between them. This CDR3 has 12 residues. CDR1 and CDR2 (germline): SGHRS, YFSETQ. As DNA, the CDR3 is TGCGCCAGCAGCCCAGGGTGGAGTGAGCAGTTCTTC. It codes for CASSPGWSEQFF.

This chain connects TRBV10-3 to TRBJ2-2; perhaps D is TRBD1 or TRBD2 (5 bases each). This CDR3 region has 14 residues. Trimming removed 2 bases from V and 4 bases from J, with 8 bases in between. From germline, CDR1 is ENHRY and CDR2 SYGVKD. The CDR3 bases are TGTGCCATCAGTGAGGCTGGGACCACCGGGGAGCTGTTTTTT. Amino acids: CAISEAGTTGELFF.

V is TRBV15 and J is TRBJ2-2, with TRBD1 matching over 8 bases. This CDR3 is built from 16 residues. The germline CDR1 and CDR2 sequences are LNHNV and YYDKDF (reference sequence). V gave up 1 base and J gave up 5 bases; unmatched junction bases: 6. CDR3 loop: CATSRGQGASTGELFF. For the CDR3, the DNA is TGTGCCACCAGCAGAGGTCAGGGGGCAAGTACCGGGGAGCTGTTTTTT.

A single count supports this clone. The sample contains more than one DNA sequence encoding this CDR3. The chain is built from TRBV5-1 and TRBJ1-5; TRBD1 is a possible D gene (6 bases). V was cut by 0 bases and J by 1 base, with 8 bases left in between. CDR3 length equals 15 residues. Per the germline V gene, CDR1 is SGHRS and CDR2 is YFSETQ. The CDR3 is CASSLAGASNQPQHF. CDR3 sequence (DNA): TGCGCCAGCAGCTTGGCAGGGGCAAGCAATCAGCCCCAGCATTTT.

The rearrangement links TRBV5-1 to TRBJ2-5, with TRBD2 identical over 8 bases. This CDR3 contains 14 residues. CDR1 and CDR2 (germline): SGHRS, YFSETQ. V lost 4 bases, J lost 3 bases, and 5 bases stayed unmatched. As DNA, the CDR3 is TGCGCCAGCAGCCCCGGGAGGGCCGAAGAGACCCAGTACTTC. It specifies CASSPGRAEETQYF.

The table lists this clone with a few counts. Other DNA sequences within the sample encode an identical CDR3. The chain is built from TRBV5-1 and TRBJ2-1, with 10 bases matching TRBD2. Germline CDR1 reads SGHRS; CDR2 reads YFSETQ. This CDR3 has 15 amino acids. V was clipped by 6 bases and J by 4 bases; unmatched bases: 7. CDR3 amino acids: CASILSSGSYNEQFF. The DNA of the CDR3 is TGCGCCAGCATCCTCTCTAGCGGGAGTTACAATGAGCAGTTCTTC.

V is TRBV14 and J is TRBJ2-5, with 7 bases lining up with TRBD1. This CDR3 spans 16 amino acids. Germline lookup yields CDR1 SGHDN and CDR2 FVKESK. V gave up 4 bases and J gave up 2 bases; unmatched junction bases: 10. This CDR3 reads CASSPPRQGVQETQYF. The CDR3 bases are TGTGCCAGCAGCCCTCCCCGGCAGGGGGTTCAAGAGACCCAGTACTTC.

There are many counts of this clone. The chain carries TRBV7-9 and TRBJ2-7; D may match TRBD1 or TRBD2 (5 bases each). Germline lookup yields CDR1 SEHNR and CDR2 FQNEAQ (reference sequence). Trimming removed 3 bases from V and 6 bases from J, with 18 bases in between. The CDR3 length is 15 residues. The CDR3, as DNA: TGTGCCAGCAGCTTCGGTTGGGGACCGTCGGTCGAGCAGTACTTC. It is translated as CASSFGWGPSVEQYF.

V is TRBV27 and J is TRBJ2-5; the D is unclear. The J call may be mistaken, given a closer DNA end match to TRBJ2-7. The V gene's germline CDR1 is MNHEY and CDR2 SMNVEV (reference sequence). The CDR3 consists of 13 residues. CDR3 in DNA: TGTGCCAGCAGTTCACTAAGCTCCTACGAGCAGTACTTC. Protein: CASSSLSSYEQYF.

The chain uses TRBV7-6 and TRBJ2-7, with D unclear. Trimming cost V 8 bases and J 7 bases, with 12 bases left between them. Per germline, CDR1 SGHVS and CDR2 FNYEAQ. CDR3 length equals 11 residues. This chain's CDR3 is CASQGVREQYF. As DNA, the CDR3 is TGTGCCAGCCAAGGAGTGAGGGAGCAGTACTTC.

This clone has a single count. The chain joins TRBV28 to TRBJ1-2; D may be TRBD1 (6 bases). The CDR3 is 15 residues long. Trimming left V 4 bases short and J 6 bases short, with 18 bases between. CDR1 and CDR2 (germline): MDHEN, SYDVKM. CDR3 sequence reads: CASSSSGTPVHGYTF. CDR3 DNA: TGTGCCAGCAGTTCCTCCGGGACACCGGTTCATGGCTACACCTTC.

The rearrangement joins TRBV11-3 to TRBJ2-2, with D possibly TRBD2 on 5 matching bases. CDR1 is SGHNT and CDR2 is YENEEA in the germline V gene. V lost 1 base to trimming and J lost 4 bases, with 13 bases between them. The CDR3 has 16 amino acids. DNA for the CDR3: TGTGCCAGCAGCTTAGGCTGGGTTCGGGGCACCGGGGAGCTGTTTTTT. Translated, it gives CASSLGWVRGTGELFF.

This chain uses TRBV7-8 with TRBJ1-5; 8 bases map to TRBD1. The V segment lost 2 bases and the J segment 2 bases; nucleotides outside the gene matches: 8. The CDR3 loop spans 17 amino acids. Germline V gene data show CDR1 as SGHVS and CDR2 as FQNEAQ. The CDR3 protein is CASSLSAGGMGNQPQHF. As DNA, the CDR3 is TGTGCCAGCAGCTTAAGTGCAGGGGGCATGGGCAATCAGCCCCAGCATTTT. The entire variable domain, with the rest obtained from reference TRBV7-8 and TRBJ1-5, is as follows: GAGVSQSPRYKVAKRGQDVALRCDPISGHVSLFWYQQALGQGPEFLTYFQNEAQLDKSGLPSDRFFAERPEGSVSTLKIQRTQQEDSAVYLCASSLSAGGMGNQPQHFGDGTRLSIL.

The gene calls are TRBV18 and TRBJ1-1; D unclear. Germline CDR1 and CDR2: KGHSH and LQKENI. CDR3 length equals 13 residues. Deletions cut 5 bases from V and 4 bases from J, with 11 bases between. CDR3 in amino acids: CASSNRRGTEAFF. The CDR3 nucleotides read TGTGCCAGCTCAAATAGGAGAGGCACTGAAGCTTTCTTT.